This T cell receptor (beta chain) is drawn from a study of T cell responses to AZD1222 COVID-19 vaccine. Findings and caveats of the study: Among vaccine-associated CD4 TCRs, coverage spanned spike, with dominance at 160-218 and 743-854. Scientists sampled the repertoires only once the peak T cell response had passed. Just 6 or 7 AZD1222 recipients were seropositive at baseline.

Note on this clone: The antigen is not known.

V was pared by 0 bases and J by 0 bases, with 8 bases of the junction left unmatched. The CDR3 is 19 residues long. Germline CDR1 is SGHNT and CDR2 is YENEEA. Sequencing used immunoSEQ multiplex PCR; TCRdb keeps in-frame clones, though not all of them. The top ten hold approximately 7% of the sample, which has around 44,000 clones, just over 85% seen once. The rearrangement joins TRBV11-3 to TRBJ2-6; 7 nucleotides agree with TRBD1. Here the sequenced sample was peripheral blood, taken 28 days after the second AZD1222 dose. The receptor was isolated from an adult who received the AZD1222 COVID-19 vaccine. The CDR3 bases are TGTGCCAGCAGCTTAGATTTTCGGGGACAGCTCTCTGGGGCCAACGTCCTGACTTTC. Its translation: CASSLDFRGQLSGANVLTF.